This passage covers 25 T cell receptor beta chains from one sample sequenced in a study of blood T cell repertoires in COVID-19. Profiled with immunoSEQ multiplex PCR; TCRdb holds only in-frame clones, not every one. This sample has some 240,000 clones, with 80% to 85% found just once. The specimen was peripheral blood. These receptor sequences come from a woman aged 55 to 70 with active or convalescent COVID-19.

This clone has more than one count but fewer than ten. The chain employs TRBV7-4 and TRBJ1-4; possible D gene TRBD1, 5 bases. The length of the CDR3 is 17 residues. Germline assignment: CDR1 SGHVT and CDR2 SQSDAQ. V lost 3 bases, J lost 4 bases, and 18 bases lay in between. CDR3 sequence: CASSFPDSTSGNEKLFF. CDR3 sequence (DNA): TGTGCCAGCAGCTTCCCCGACAGCACCTCGGGTAATGAAAAACTGTTTTTT.

This chain joins TRBV6-5 and TRBJ1-1; no clear D gene. This CDR3 is built from 15 residues. The germline V gene has CDR1 MNHEY and CDR2 SVGAGI. Trimming stripped 7 bases from V and 0 bases from J, with 15 bases between. Here the CDR3 reads CASTPPAGLNTEAFF. CDR3 DNA: TGTGCCAGCACCCCCCCGGCGGGGTTGAACACTGAAGCTTTCTTT.

This chain uses TRBV4-1 with TRBJ1-2, with TRBD1 matching 7 bases. Germline values: CDR1 MGHRA, CDR2 YSYEKL. The CDR3 extends over 14 amino acids. J was trimmed by 5 bases and V by 0 bases; bases with no gene match: 3. CDR3: CASSQDPRGYGYTF. The CDR3 bases are TGCGCCAGCAGCCAAGATCCCAGGGGGTATGGCTACACCTTC.

V usage is TRBV10-3 and J usage is TRBJ1-2, with D uncertain. Germline V lookup: CDR1 ENHRY, CDR2 SYGVKD. This CDR3 contains 12 residues. The ends were cut back, 3 bases at V and 6 bases at J, with 8 bases in the middle. CDR3 amino acids: CAISENRDGYTF. The CDR3 bases are TGTGCCATCAGTGAAAACAGAGATGGCTACACCTTC.

The genes are TRBV19 and TRBJ1-2; D is uncertain. Germline assignment: CDR1 LNHDA and CDR2 SQIVND (reference sequence). The CDR3 spans 13 residues. V shed 2 bases and J shed 6 bases, with 10 bases lying between them. CDR3 in amino acids: CASSIYGRDGYTF. The CDR3 nucleotides are TGTGCCAGTAGTATATACGGGAGGGATGGCTACACCTTC.

The chain has TRBV5-1 and TRBJ1-2; perhaps TRBD1 as D (5 bases). Germline-derived CDR1 and CDR2 are SGHRS and YFSETQ. V lost 5 bases to trimming and J lost 2 bases, with 13 bases between them. The CDR3 spans 14 residues. DNA of the CDR3: TGCGCCAGCAGGTACTCGGCAGGGAACTATGGCTACACCTTC. Protein: CASRYSAGNYGYTF.

This clone was seen a single time. V is TRBV2 and J is TRBJ1-3, with TRBD1 as a possible D gene (6 bases). From germline, CDR1 is SNHLY and CDR2 FYNNEI. V dropped 8 bases and J dropped 0 bases, with 17 bases sitting between them. CDR3 size: 16 residues. The CDR3 sequence: CASLWDRTVSGNTIYF. Written as DNA, the CDR3 is TGTGCCAGCCTGTGGGATCGGACAGTCTCTGGAAACACCATATATTTT.

This clone was seen just once. The V and J genes are TRBV7-2 and TRBJ1-2; possibly TRBD1 for D (5 bases). The ends were cut back, 5 bases at V and 3 bases at J, with 19 bases in the middle. Germline V gene lookup returns CDR1 SGHTA and CDR2 FQGNSA. CDR3 length equals 16 residues. The CDR3 coding sequence is TGTGCCAGCAGCCTCACCCCCCTGTCGACAGACTATGGCTACACCTTC. Its protein is CASSLTPLSTDYGYTF. Full variable domain (remainder filled in from reference TRBV7-2 and TRBJ1-2): GAGVSQSPSNKVTEKGKDVELRCDPISGHTALYWYRQSLGQGLEFLIYFQGNSAPDKSGLPSDRFSAERTGGSVSTLTIQRTQQEDSAVYLCASSLTPLSTDYGYTFGSGTRLTVV.

The chain recombines TRBV7-2 with TRBJ2-5; 7 nucleotides agree with TRBD2. V dropped 0 bases and J dropped 2; count of bases not matched to a gene: 6. The CDR3 covers 16 residues. CDR1 and CDR2 from the germline V gene are SGHTA and FQGNSA. The CDR3 DNA sequence: TGTGCCAGCAGCTTAGCTGGGGCTAGCGGACAAGAGACCCAGTACTTC. Translating gives CASSLAGASGQETQYF.

The chain couples TRBV11-2 to TRBJ2-7, with D perhaps matching TRBD1 (6 bases). Germline loops: CDR1 SGHAT, CDR2 FQNNGV. The V end was cut by 7 bases, the J end by 2 bases, with 9 bases between. This CDR3 spans 12 amino acids. The CDR3 loop is CASTNRAYEQYF. CDR3 nucleotides: TGTGCCAGCACGAACAGGGCCTACGAGCAGTACTTC.

V is TRBV7-9 and J is TRBJ2-5, with 7 bases aligning to TRBD1. Trimming at V came to 5 bases and at J to 0 bases, leaving 6 bases not matched to a gene. Germline assignment: CDR1 SEHNR and CDR2 FQNEAQ (reference sequence). CDR3 length: 15 amino acids. CDR3 in DNA: TGTGCCAGCAGCCCAAAGGGACAGAACCAAGAGACCCAGTACTTC. The encoded protein is CASSPKGQNQETQYF.

This clone was picked up one time. J is TRBJ1-2 and V is TRBV27; TRBD1 matches 7 bases. The CDR3 length is 13 residues. Germline-derived CDR1 and CDR2 are MNHEY and SMNVEV (reference sequence). The V and J ends lost 3 bases and 4 bases, in that order; junction bases with no gene match: 2. The CDR3 loop reads CASSFSGGYGYTF. The CDR3 DNA reads as TGTGCCAGCAGTTTTTCAGGGGGCTATGGCTACACCTTC.

V and J are TRBV2 and TRBJ1-5; 8 bases line up with TRBD1. Germline trimming cut 8 bases from V and 6 bases from J; bases unmatched to any gene: 6. The CDR3 extends over 13 amino acids. The V gene's germline CDR1 is SNHLY and CDR2 FYNNEI. The CDR3 nucleotides are TGTGCCAGCGGACAGGGAATTGCTCAGCCCCAGCATTTT. Translated: CASGQGIAQPQHF.

The chain joins TRBV4-3 to TRBJ2-6, with 9 bases matching TRBD1. V lost 4 bases, J lost 0 bases, and 7 bases stayed unmatched. CDR1 is LGHNA, CDR2 YSLEER, per germline. This CDR3 is 18 amino acids long. The CDR3 DNA reads as TGCGCCAGCAGCCCTTTGACAGGGGGAGTCTCTGGGGCCAACGTCCTGACTTTC. Translated: CASSPLTGGVSGANVLTF.

This clone has only one observation. The rearrangement joins TRBV11-3 to TRBJ1-5, with a weak D call TRBD1 (6 bases). Germline CDR1 is SGHNT and CDR2 is YENEEA. V lost 3 bases to trimming and J lost 1 base, with 10 bases between them. This CDR3 has 15 amino acids. This chain's CDR3 is CASSLRGTSNQPQHF. As DNA, the CDR3 is TGTGCCAGCAGCTTGAGGGGGACGAGCAATCAGCCCCAGCATTTT.

CDR3 protein: CASSQVQNSPLHF. DNA of the CDR3: TGTGCCAGCAGCCAAGTACAGAATTCACCCCTCCACTTT. The rearrangement links TRBV3-1 (or the pseudogene TRBV3-2) to TRBJ1-6, with D unclear. V was clipped by 1 base and J by 7 bases, with 5 bases between them. Germline loops: CDR1 LGHDT, CDR2 YNNKEL (reference sequence). The CDR3 has 13 amino acids.

The V and J genes are TRBV28 and TRBJ1-5; D remains ambiguous. The length of the CDR3 is 14 residues. Trimming stripped 5 bases from V and 0 bases from J, with 8 bases between. Germline V gene lookup returns CDR1 MDHEN and CDR2 SYDVKM. For the CDR3, the DNA is TGTGCCAGCAGTATCTTCCCTAGCAATCAGCCCCAGCATTTT. It translates to CASSIFPSNQPQHF.

This sequence joins TRBV5-4 and TRBJ2-7; D unresolved. Germline V gives CDR1 SGHNT, CDR2 YYREEE (reference sequence). This CDR3 region has 13 residues. Trimming cost V 0 bases and J 2 bases, with 6 bases left between them. The CDR3 loop reads CASSLAHTYEQYF. Written as DNA, the CDR3 is TGTGCCAGCAGCTTGGCCCACACCTACGAGCAGTACTTC.

The V call is TRBV4-3, the J call TRBJ1-5; D not resolved. The CDR3 spans 13 residues. Germline CDR1 reads LGHNA; CDR2 reads YSLEER. Trimming took off 4 bases at V and 4 bases at J, with 8 bases between the two ends. Written as DNA, the CDR3 is TGCGCCAGCAGCCCCACGCAGAATCAGCCCCAGCATTTT. As protein: CASSPTQNQPQHF.

Only a few counts were recorded for this clone. V usage is TRBV29-1 and J usage is TRBJ1-2, with 9 positions matching TRBD1. The CDR3 spans 12 residues. The trim removed 6 bases at V and 10 bases at J, leaving 9 bases unmatched. The germline gives CDR1 SQVTM, CDR2 ANQGSEA. CDR3 loop: CSVLNRGLSYTF. In nucleotides, the CDR3 is TGCAGCGTACTCAACAGGGGGCTATCCTACACCTTC.

The chain combines TRBV11-2 with TRBJ1-3; D is perhaps TRBD1 (5 bases). V was cut by 4 bases and J by 0 bases, with 10 bases left in between. Germline CDR1 reads SGHAT; CDR2 reads FQNNGV. The CDR3 runs 15 residues. As DNA, the CDR3 is TGTGCCAGCAGCTCAACAGGAATCTCTGGAAACACCATATATTTT. Translating gives CASSSTGISGNTIYF. The entire variable domain, with the rest obtained from reference TRBV11-2 and TRBJ1-3, is as follows: EAGVAQSPRYKIIEKRQSVAFWCNPISGHATLYWYQQILGQGPKLLIQFQNNGVVDDSQLPKDRFSAERLKGVDSTLKIQPAKLEDSAVYLCASSSTGISGNTIYFGEGSWLTVV.

The V call is TRBV4-1, the J call TRBJ2-5; 8 nucleotides match TRBD1. Germline loops: CDR1 MGHRA, CDR2 YSYEKL. The CDR3 is 14 amino acids. The V segment lost 4 bases and the J segment 1 base; nucleotides outside the gene matches: 2. The CDR3 loop reads CASSPTGGQETQYF. The DNA of the CDR3 is TGCGCCAGCAGCCCAACAGGGGGCCAAGAGACCCAGTACTTC.

V usage is TRBV6-1 and J usage is TRBJ1-4; D is undetermined. Germline V gene lookup returns CDR1 MNHNS and CDR2 SASEGT. CDR3 length equals 16 residues. V was cut by 1 base and J by 8 bases, with 17 bases left in between. The CDR3 sequence is CASSEVGRVKWEKLFF. CDR3 DNA: TGTGCCAGCAGTGAAGTTGGGAGGGTTAAGTGGGAAAAACTGTTTTTT.

The J gene is TRBJ1-1, the V gene TRBV5-1; tentative D call: TRBD1 (6 bases). This CDR3 has 14 amino acids. Germline values: CDR1 SGHRS, CDR2 YFSETQ. V dropped 4 bases and J dropped 0 bases, with 10 bases sitting between them. CDR3 amino acids: CASSPQGLNTEAFF. The DNA for the CDR3 is TGCGCCAGCAGCCCACAGGGATTGAACACTGAAGCTTTCTTT.

The V gene is TRBV4-1, the J gene TRBJ1-2; 7 nucleotides agree with TRBD1. Germline V CDR1 and CDR2: MGHRA, YSYEKL. This CDR3 comprises 15 residues. After removal of 3 bases from V and 3 bases from J, the junction contained 7 bases not matched to a gene. The CDR3 reads CASSHSQGPYYGYTF. In DNA, the CDR3 is TGCGCCAGCAGCCACTCACAGGGGCCCTACTATGGCTACACCTTC.